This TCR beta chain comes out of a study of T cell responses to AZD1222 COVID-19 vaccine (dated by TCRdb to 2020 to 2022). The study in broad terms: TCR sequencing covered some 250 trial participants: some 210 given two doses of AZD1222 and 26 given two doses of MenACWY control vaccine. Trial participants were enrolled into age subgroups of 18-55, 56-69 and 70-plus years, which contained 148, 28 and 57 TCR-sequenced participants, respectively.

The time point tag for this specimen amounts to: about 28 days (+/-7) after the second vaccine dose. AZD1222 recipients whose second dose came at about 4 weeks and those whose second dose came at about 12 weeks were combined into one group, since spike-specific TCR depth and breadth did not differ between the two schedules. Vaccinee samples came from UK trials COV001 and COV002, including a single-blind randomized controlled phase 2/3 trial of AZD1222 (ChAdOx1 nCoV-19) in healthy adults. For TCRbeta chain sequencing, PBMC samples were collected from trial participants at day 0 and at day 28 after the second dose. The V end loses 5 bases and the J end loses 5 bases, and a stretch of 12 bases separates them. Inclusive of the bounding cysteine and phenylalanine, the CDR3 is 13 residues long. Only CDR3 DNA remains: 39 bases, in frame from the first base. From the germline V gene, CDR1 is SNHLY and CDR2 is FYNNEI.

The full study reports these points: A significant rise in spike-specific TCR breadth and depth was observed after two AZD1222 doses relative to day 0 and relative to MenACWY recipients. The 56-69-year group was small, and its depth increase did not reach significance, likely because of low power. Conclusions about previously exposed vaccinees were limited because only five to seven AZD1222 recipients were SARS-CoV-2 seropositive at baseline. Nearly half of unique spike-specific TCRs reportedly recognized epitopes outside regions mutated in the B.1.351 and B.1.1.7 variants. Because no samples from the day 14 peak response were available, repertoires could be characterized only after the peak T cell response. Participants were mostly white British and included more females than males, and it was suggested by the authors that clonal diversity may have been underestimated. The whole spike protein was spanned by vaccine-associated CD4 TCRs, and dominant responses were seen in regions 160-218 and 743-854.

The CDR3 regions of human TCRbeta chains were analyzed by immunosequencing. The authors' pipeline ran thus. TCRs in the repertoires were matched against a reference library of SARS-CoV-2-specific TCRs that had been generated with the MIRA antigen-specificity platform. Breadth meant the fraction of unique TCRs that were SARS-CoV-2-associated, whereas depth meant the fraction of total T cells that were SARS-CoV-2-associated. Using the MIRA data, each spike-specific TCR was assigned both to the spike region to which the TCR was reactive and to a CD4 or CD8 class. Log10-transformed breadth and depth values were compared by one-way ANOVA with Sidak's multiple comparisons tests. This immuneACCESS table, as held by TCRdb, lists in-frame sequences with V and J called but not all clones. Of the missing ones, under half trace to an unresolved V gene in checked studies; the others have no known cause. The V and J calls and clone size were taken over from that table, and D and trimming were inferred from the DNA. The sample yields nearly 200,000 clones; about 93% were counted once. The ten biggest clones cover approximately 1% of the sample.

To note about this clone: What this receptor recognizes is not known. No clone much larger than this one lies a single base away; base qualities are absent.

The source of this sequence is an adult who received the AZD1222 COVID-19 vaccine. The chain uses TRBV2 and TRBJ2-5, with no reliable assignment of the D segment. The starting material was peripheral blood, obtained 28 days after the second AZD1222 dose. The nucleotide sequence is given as TGTGCCAGCAGTATTGGAGCCGCGGAGACCCAGTACTTC. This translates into CASSIGAAETQYF.